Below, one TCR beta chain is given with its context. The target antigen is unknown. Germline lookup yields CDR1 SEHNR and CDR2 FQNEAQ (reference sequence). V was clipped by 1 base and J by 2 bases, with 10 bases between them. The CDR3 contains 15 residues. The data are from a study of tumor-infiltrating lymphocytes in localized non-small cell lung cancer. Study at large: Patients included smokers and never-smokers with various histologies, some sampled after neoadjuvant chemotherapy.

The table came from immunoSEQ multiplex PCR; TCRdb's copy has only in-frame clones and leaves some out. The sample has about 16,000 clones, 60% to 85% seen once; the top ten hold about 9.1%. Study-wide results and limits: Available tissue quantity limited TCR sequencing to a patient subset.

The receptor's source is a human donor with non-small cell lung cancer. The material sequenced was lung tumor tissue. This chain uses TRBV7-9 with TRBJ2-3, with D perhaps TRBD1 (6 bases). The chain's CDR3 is CASSLGGGITDTQYF. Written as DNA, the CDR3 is TGTGCCAGCAGCTTAGGAGGGGGTATCACAGATACGCAGTATTTT.